This T cell receptor beta chain appears in the sequencing data of a study of STAT5B mutations in CD4+ large granular lymphocyte leukemia. Study-wide results and limits: CD4-sorted patient repertoires seemed more clonal than healthy CD4+ repertoires.

Buffy coats from healthy blood donors served as controls. The table came from immunoSEQ multiplex PCR; TCRdb's copy has only in-frame clones and leaves some out. This sample has about 30,000 clones, with under 85% found just once. After removal of 6 bases from V and 9 bases from J, the junction contained 13 bases not matched to a gene. The CDR3 length is 15 residues. CDR1 is LGHNT and CDR2 is FRNRAP in the germline V gene. This clone appeared once. The antigen remains unidentified. The rearrangement uses TRBV12-5 and TRBJ2-1, with TRBD2 matching over 8 bases. Source material: CD4+ T cells from blood buffy coats. This clonotype was sampled from a human donor in good health. DNA of the CDR3: TGTGCTAGTGGCCGGACTAGCAGCTACAATGGTGAGCAGTTCTTC. As protein: CASGRTSSYNGEQFF.